Reported below is one T cell receptor (beta chain). Per the authors' pipeline: Amplifying reference gene primers gave estimates of nucleated cell counts. Sequencing used immunoSEQ multiplex PCR; TCRdb keeps in-frame clones, though not all of them. The V and J calls and clone size come from that table; D and trimming were worked out from the DNA. The sample carries a few hundred thousand clones, approximately 79% recorded once. The junction had 9 bases not matched to a gene; V was cut back by 4 bases and J by 3 bases. Germline-derived CDR1 and CDR2 are LGHDT and YNNKEL (reference sequence). The CDR3 is made up of 17 amino acids. The data originate from a study of blood T cell repertoires in COVID-19. At the level of the study: The United States, Italy and Spain supplied acute and convalescent COVID-19 samples. The analysed material was cDNA or gDNA that came from T cells, B-cell-depleted T cells, or PBMCs.

This clonotype originated in a human donor in a cohort sampled during active COVID-19. The genes are TRBV3-1 (or the pseudogene TRBV3-2) and TRBJ1-2; 12 bases align to TRBD1. Sequences were obtained from peripheral blood. The CDR3 protein is CASSRGTGGGNDYGYTF. In DNA, the CDR3 is TGTGCCAGCAGCCGCGGGACAGGGGGCGGGAATGACTATGGCTACACCTTC.